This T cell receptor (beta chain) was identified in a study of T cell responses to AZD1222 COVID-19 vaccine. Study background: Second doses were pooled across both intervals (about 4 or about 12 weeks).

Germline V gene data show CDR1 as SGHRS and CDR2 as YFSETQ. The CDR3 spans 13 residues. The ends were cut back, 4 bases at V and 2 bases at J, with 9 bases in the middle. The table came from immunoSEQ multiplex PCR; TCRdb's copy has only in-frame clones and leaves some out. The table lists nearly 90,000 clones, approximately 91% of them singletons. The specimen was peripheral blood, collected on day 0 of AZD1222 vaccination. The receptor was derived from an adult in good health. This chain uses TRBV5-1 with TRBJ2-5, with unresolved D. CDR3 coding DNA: TGCGCCAGCAGCCCAAGAACTCAAGAGACCCAGTACTTC. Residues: CASSPRTQETQYF.